These 16 T cell receptor beta chains originate from one sample sequenced in a study of blood T cell repertoires in COVID-19. The repertoire was sequenced with immunoSEQ multiplex PCR; TCRdb's copy has only in-frame clones and lacks some. Of over 150,000 clones in the sample, around four fifths are singletons; the top ten hold less than 4.5%. Sequencing was carried out using peripheral blood. Every receptor here comes from a woman of 80 years or more with acute or convalescent COVID-19.

V usage is TRBV19 and J usage is TRBJ1-2, with D hard to call. V lost 4 bases, J lost 1 base, and 13 bases lay in between. The length of the CDR3 is 15 residues. CDR1 is LNHDA and CDR2 is SQIVND in the germline V gene (reference sequence). The CDR3 DNA sequence: TGTGCCAGTAGTACCCCCAGGCGGGATAACTATGGCTACACCTTC. Its translation: CASSTPRRDNYGYTF.

V gene TRBV2 combines with J gene TRBJ1-5; D is undetermined. The CDR3 covers 13 residues. Germline loops: CDR1 SNHLY, CDR2 FYNNEI. Trimming removed 5 bases at V and 6 bases at J, with 11 bases between. Here the CDR3 DNA reads TGTGCCAGCAGTCTAGATTCGGTTCAGCCCCAGCATTTT. Protein sequence: CASSLDSVQPQHF.

This clone has a handful of counts. The V and J genes are TRBV2 and TRBJ2-3; 8 bases are a match to TRBD2. Germline CDR1 SNHLY, CDR2 FYNNEI. CDR3 size: 16 residues. V gave up 3 bases and J gave up 2 bases; unmatched junction bases: 7. The CDR3 nucleotides read TGTGCCAGCAGTGAGTTGGCGGGGGGAGACACAGATACGCAGTATTTT. Translated: CASSELAGGDTDTQYF.

The chain is built from TRBV29-1 and TRBJ2-1, with 9 bases that match TRBD2. The CDR3 is made up of 14 amino acids. Germline V gene lookup returns CDR1 SQVTM and CDR2 ANQGSEA. After removal of 5 bases from V and 8 bases from J, the junction contained 10 bases not matched to a gene. The CDR3 reads CSVRAGGRPDEQFF. DNA of the CDR3: TGCAGCGTTCGAGCGGGAGGTAGGCCCGATGAGCAGTTCTTC.

The J gene is TRBJ2-3, the V gene TRBV3-1 (or the pseudogene TRBV3-2), with D possibly matching TRBD1 (5 bases). The CDR3 is made up of 17 amino acids. Germline CDR1 reads LGHDT; CDR2 reads YNNKEL (reference sequence). With 1 base removed from V and 0 bases from J, the gap between germline ends came to 14 bases. In nucleotides, the CDR3 is TGTGCCAGCAGCCAAGCGCGGACAATCGTTAGCACAGATACGCAGTATTTT. Protein sequence: CASSQARTIVSTDTQYF.

The chain joins TRBV7-8 to TRBJ2-1; D is unresolved. In germline, CDR1 is SGHVS, CDR2 FQNEAQ. The CDR3 runs 18 residues. The V and J ends lost 1 base and 5 bases respectively, with 21 bases between them. The CDR3 region has the DNA TGTGCCAGCAGCTTAGTTCTAACTAATATCCAACCACACAATGAGCAGTTCTTC. This encodes CASSLVLTNIQPHNEQFF.

The table lists this clone with a count of one. The genes are TRBV5-1 and TRBJ1-2; D may be TRBD1 (5 bases). V was trimmed by 2 bases and J by 8 bases, leaving 34 bases between them. The germline gives CDR1 SGHRS, CDR2 YFSETQ. The CDR3 sequence is 20 residues long. CDR3 region: CASSFDGGKSYSRDLGGYTF. CDR3 nucleotides: TGCGCCAGCAGCTTCGATGGGGGGAAGTCGTATAGCCGCGATCTAGGAGGCTACACCTTC.

This rearrangement joins TRBV5-1 to TRBJ2-2; TRBD1 matches 12 bases. Germline values: CDR1 SGHRS, CDR2 YFSETQ. The CDR3 is made up of 16 amino acids. With V trimmed by 2 bases and J by 7 bases, 6 bases remained unmatched. The CDR3 is CASSFSGQGAFGELFF. The CDR3 DNA sequence: TGCGCCAGCAGCTTTTCGGGACAGGGGGCGTTCGGGGAGCTGTTTTTT.

This clone was detected a few times. This chain joins TRBV7-2 and TRBJ1-4, with 7 bases fitting TRBD1. V was pared by 5 bases and J by 7 bases, with 7 bases of the junction left unmatched. The germline CDR1 and CDR2 sequences are SGHTA and FQGNSA. This CDR3 contains 14 residues. CDR3 DNA sequence: TGTGCCAGCAGCCCCGGGACAGCGAGTGAAAAACTGTTTTTT. It specifies CASSPGTASEKLFF.

The chain uses TRBV4-1 and TRBJ1-6, with 8 bases aligning to TRBD1. Germline V gene sequence: CDR1 MGHRA, CDR2 YSYEKL. J was trimmed by 8 bases and V by 0 bases; bases with no gene match: 9. This CDR3 has 17 residues. CDR3 sequence: CASSQEGRGQGDSPLHF. The CDR3 nucleotides are TGCGCCAGCAGCCAAGAAGGCAGGGGGCAGGGAGATTCACCCCTCCACTTT.

The V gene is TRBV5-1, the J gene TRBJ2-1, with D perhaps matching TRBD1 (5 bases). Germline V gene data show CDR1 as SGHRS and CDR2 as YFSETQ. CDR3 length equals 15 residues. Trimming cost V 6 bases and J 7 bases, with 20 bases left between them. The CDR3 region has the DNA TGCGCCAGCACCAAAACAACAGGAGACCGAAATGAGCAGTTCTTC. Translating gives CASTKTTGDRNEQFF.

The V call is TRBV5-6, the J call TRBJ1-5, with 7 bases identical to TRBD1. This CDR3 is 15 amino acids long. The ends lost 5 bases at V and 5 bases at J; junction bases unmatched: 10. Germline assignment: CDR1 SGHDT and CDR2 YYEEEE. This CDR3 is CASSRQTGADQPQHF. CDR3 DNA: TGTGCCAGCAGTCGACAAACAGGGGCGGATCAGCCCCAGCATTTT.

V gene TRBV5-1 combines with J gene TRBJ1-5, with D unclear. Trimming stripped 3 bases from V and 3 bases from J, with 13 bases between. Germline CDR1 reads SGHRS; CDR2 reads YFSETQ. CDR3 length equals 15 residues. The CDR3 bases are TGCGCCAGCAGCTCCGGGCCCGGGAACAATCAGCCCCAGCATTTT. Amino acid sequence: CASSSGPGNNQPQHF.

The chain couples TRBV7-8 to TRBJ1-6; a possible D gene is TRBD1 (6 bases). CDR1 is SGHVS and CDR2 is FQNEAQ in the germline V gene. Trimming removed 5 bases from V and 9 bases from J, with 20 bases in between. The CDR3 is made up of 16 amino acids. CDR3 in DNA: TGTGCCAGCAGCCTAATCGGCAGGGGTGTCGGTTCACCCCTCCACTTT. Encoded protein: CASSLIGRGVGSPLHF.

In its sample, this clone was seen a few times. The CDR3 region is CASSLERGNTIYF. In DNA form, the CDR3 reads TGTGCCAGCAGCTTAGAACGGGGAAACACCATATATTTT. The chain recombines TRBV11-3 with TRBJ1-3; unclear D gene. The CDR3 contains 13 residues. Germline loops: CDR1 SGHNT, CDR2 YENEEA. The V end was cut by 0 bases, the J end by 4 bases, with 4 bases between. Variable domain in full (rest from reference TRBV11-3 and TRBJ1-3): EAGVVQSPRYKIIEKKQPVAFWCNPISGHNTLYWYLQNLGQGPELLIRYENEEAVDDSQLPKDRFSAERLKGVDSTLKIQPAELGDSAVYLCASSLERGNTIYFGEGSWLTVV.

V gene TRBV19 combines with J gene TRBJ2-2; D is unresolved. CDR1 is LNHDA, CDR2 SQIVND, per germline (reference sequence). CDR3 length: 12 residues. V dropped 8 bases and J dropped 1 base, with 5 bases sitting between them. The CDR3 region has the DNA TGTGCCAGTGACATGAACACCGGGGAGCTGTTTTTT. Amino acid sequence: CASDMNTGELFF.